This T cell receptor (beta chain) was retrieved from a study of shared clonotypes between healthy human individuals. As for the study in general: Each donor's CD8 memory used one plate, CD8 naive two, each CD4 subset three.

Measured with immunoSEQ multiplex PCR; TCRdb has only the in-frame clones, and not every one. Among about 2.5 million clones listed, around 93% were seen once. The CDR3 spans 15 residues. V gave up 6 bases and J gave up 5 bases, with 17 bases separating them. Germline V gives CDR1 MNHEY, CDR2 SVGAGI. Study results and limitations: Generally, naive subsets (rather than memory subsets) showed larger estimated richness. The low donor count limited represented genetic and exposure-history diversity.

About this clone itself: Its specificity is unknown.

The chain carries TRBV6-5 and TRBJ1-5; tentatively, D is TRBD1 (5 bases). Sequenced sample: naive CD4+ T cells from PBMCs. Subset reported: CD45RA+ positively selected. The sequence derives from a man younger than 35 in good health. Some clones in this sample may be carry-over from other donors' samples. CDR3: CASRPGYQGYQPQHF. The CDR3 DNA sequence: TGTGCCAGCAGACCGGGATATCAGGGTTATCAGCCCCAGCATTTT.